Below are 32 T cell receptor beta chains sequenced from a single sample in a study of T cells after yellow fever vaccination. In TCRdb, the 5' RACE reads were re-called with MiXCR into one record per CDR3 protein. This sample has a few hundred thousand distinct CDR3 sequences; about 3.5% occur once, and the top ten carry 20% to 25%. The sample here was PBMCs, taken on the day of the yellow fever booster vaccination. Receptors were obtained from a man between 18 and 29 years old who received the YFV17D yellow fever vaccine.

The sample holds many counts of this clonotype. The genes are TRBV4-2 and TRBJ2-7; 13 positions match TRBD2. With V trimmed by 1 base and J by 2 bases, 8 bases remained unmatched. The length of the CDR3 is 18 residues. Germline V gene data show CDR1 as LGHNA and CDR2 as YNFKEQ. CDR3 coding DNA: TGTGCCAGCAGCCAAGCGGCAACTAGCGGGGGGGCCGCCTACGAGCAGTACTTC. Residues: CASSQAATSGGAAYEQYF.

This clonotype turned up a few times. CDR3 loop: CSVRTLYGYTF. CDR3 nucleotide sequence: TGCAGCGTTCGAACCCTCTATGGCTACACCTTC. This chain links TRBV29-1 with TRBJ1-2; D is uncertain. Germline V gene sequence: CDR1 SQVTM, CDR2 ANQGSEA. This CDR3 region has 11 residues. Deletions cut 5 bases from V and 4 bases from J, with 8 bases between.

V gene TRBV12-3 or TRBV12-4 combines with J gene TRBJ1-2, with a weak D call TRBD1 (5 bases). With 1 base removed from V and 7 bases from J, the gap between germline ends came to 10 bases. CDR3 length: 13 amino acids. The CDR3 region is CASSLVGGIGYTF. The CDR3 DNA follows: TGTGCCAGCAGTTTAGTGGGGGGTATTGGCTACACCTTC.

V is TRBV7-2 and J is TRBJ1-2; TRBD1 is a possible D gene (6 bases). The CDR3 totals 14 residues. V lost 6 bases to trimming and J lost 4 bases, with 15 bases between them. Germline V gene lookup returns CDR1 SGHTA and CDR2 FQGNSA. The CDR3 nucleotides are TGTGCCAGCAGGGTGGGGGCCTTAGTCTATGGCTACACCTTC. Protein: CASRVGALVYGYTF.

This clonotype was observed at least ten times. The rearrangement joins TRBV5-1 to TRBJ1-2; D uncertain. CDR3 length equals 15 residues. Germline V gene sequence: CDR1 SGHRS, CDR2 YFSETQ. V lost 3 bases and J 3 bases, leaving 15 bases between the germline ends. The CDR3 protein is CASSSGDSVYYGYTF. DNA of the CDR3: TGCGCCAGCAGCTCCGGGGATTCGGTCTACTATGGCTACACCTTC. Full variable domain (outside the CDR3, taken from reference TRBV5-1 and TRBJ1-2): KAGVTQTPRYLIKTRGQQVTLSCSPISGHRSVSWYQQTPGQGLQFLFEYFSETQRNKGNFPGRFSGRQFSNSRSEMNVSTLELGDSALYLCASSSGDSVYYGYTFGSGTRLTVV.

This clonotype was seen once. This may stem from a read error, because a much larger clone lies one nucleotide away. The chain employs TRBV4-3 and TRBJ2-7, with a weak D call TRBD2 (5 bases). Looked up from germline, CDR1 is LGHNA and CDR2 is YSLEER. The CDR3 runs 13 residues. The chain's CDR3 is CASSQDFGVEQCF. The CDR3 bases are TGCGCCAGCAGCCAAGATTTCGGGGTCGAGCAGTGCTTC.

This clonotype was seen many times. The CDR3 here is CASSIRRGGRDEQFF. CDR3 sequence (DNA): TGTGCCAGTAGTATCAGGCGGGGGGGCAGGGATGAGCAGTTCTTC. This chain joins TRBV19 and TRBJ2-1, with TRBD2 identical over 9 bases. Germline assignment: CDR1 LNHDA and CDR2 SQIVND (reference sequence). The CDR3 is made up of 15 amino acids. With 3 bases clipped from V and 8 bases from J, the junction kept 8 bases outside the gene matches. Full variable domain (rest looked up from reference TRBV19 and TRBJ2-1): DGGITQSPKYLFRKEGQNVTLSCEQNLNHDAMYWYRQDPGQGLRLIYYSQIVNDFQKGDIAEGYSVSREKKESFPLTVTSAQKNPTAFYLCASSIRRGGRDEQFFGPGTRLTVL.

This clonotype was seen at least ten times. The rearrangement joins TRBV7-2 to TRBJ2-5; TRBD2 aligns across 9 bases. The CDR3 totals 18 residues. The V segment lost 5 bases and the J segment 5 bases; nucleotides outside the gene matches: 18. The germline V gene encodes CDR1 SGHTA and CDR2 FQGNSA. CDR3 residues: CASSANLAGPLSRETQYF. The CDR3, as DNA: TGTGCCAGCAGCGCCAATCTAGCGGGGCCCCTTAGTCGGGAGACCCAGTACTTC.

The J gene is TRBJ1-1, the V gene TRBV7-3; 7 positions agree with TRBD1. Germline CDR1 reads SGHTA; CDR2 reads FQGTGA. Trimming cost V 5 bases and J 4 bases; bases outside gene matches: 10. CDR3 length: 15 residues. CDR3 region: CASSETGVPPTEAFF. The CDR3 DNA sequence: TGTGCCAGCAGCGAAACAGGGGTCCCACCCACTGAAGCTTTCTTT.

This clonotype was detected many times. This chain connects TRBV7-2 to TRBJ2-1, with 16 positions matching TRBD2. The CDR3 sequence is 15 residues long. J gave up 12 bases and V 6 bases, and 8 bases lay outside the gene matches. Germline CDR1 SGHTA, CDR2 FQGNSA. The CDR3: CASSPGTSGGAGQFF. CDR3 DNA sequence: TGTGCCAGCAGTCCCGGGACTAGCGGGGGGGCAGGGCAGTTCTTC.

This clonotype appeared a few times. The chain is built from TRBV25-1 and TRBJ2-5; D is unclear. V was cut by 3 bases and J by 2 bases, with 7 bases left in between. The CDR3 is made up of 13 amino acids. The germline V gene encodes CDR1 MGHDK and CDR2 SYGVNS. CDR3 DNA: TGTGCCAGCAGTGACGGTCCACAAGAGACCCAGTACTTC. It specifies CASSDGPQETQYF. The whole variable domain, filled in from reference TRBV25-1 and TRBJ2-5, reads EADIYQTPRYLVIGTGKKITLECSQTMGHDKMYWYQQDPGMELHLIHYSYGVNSTEKGDLSSESTVSRIRTEHFPLTLESARPSHTSQYLCASSDGPQETQYFGPGTRLLVL.

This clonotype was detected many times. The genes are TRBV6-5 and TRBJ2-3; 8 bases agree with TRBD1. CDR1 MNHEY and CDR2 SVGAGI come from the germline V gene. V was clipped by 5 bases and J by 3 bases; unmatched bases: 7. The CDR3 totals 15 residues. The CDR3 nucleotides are TGTGCCAGCAGTCCCGGGACAGGCTTGACAGATACGCAGTATTTT. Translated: CASSPGTGLTDTQYF.

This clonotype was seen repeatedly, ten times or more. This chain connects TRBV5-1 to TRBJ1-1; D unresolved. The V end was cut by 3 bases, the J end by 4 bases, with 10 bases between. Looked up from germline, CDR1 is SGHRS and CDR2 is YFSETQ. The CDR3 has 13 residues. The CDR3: CASSSDLGTEAFF. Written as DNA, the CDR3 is TGCGCCAGCAGCTCCGACCTAGGCACTGAAGCTTTCTTT.

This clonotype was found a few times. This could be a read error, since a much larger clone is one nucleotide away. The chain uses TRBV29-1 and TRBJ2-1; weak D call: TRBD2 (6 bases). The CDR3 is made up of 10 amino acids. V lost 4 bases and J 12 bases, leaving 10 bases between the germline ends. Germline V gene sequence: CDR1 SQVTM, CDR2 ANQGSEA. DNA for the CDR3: TGCAGCGTTGTGGAGGGAAGGCAGTTCTTC. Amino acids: CSVVEGRQFF.

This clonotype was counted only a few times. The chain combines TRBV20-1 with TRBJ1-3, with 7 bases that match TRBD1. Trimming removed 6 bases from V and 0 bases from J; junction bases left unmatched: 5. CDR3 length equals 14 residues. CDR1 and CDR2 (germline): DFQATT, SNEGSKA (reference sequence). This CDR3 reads CSASRTGSGNTIYF. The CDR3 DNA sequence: TGCAGTGCAAGCAGGACAGGCTCTGGAAACACCATATATTTT.

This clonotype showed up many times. The CDR3 nucleotides read TGTGCCAGCAGCCCTTTGGGAGGTACCACCGGGGAGCTGTTTTTT. Its protein is CASSPLGGTTGELFF. The J gene is TRBJ2-2, the V gene TRBV3-1; D perhaps matches TRBD2 (6 bases). The length of the CDR3 is 15 residues. Germline CDR1 is LGHDT and CDR2 is YNNKEL (reference sequence). V gave up 4 bases and J gave up 4 bases, with 13 bases separating them.

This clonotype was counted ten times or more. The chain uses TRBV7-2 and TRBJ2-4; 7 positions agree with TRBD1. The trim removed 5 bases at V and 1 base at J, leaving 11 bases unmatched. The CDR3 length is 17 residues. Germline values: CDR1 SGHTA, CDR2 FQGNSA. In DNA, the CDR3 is TGTGCCAGCAGCCCCAGGGGCAGGGGGAGCGCCAAAAACATTCAGTACTTC. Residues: CASSPRGRGSAKNIQYF.

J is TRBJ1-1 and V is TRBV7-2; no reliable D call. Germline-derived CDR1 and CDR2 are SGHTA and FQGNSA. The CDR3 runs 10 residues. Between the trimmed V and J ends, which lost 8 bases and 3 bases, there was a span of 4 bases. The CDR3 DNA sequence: TGTGCCAGCCAAGACACTGAAGCTTTCTTT. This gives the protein CASQDTEAFF.

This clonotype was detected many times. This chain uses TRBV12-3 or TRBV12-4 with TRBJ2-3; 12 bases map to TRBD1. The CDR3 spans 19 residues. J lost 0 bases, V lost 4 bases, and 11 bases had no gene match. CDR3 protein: CASSSPKGQGAASTDTQYF. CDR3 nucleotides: TGTGCCAGCAGTTCCCCGAAGGGACAGGGGGCCGCTAGCACAGATACGCAGTATTTT.

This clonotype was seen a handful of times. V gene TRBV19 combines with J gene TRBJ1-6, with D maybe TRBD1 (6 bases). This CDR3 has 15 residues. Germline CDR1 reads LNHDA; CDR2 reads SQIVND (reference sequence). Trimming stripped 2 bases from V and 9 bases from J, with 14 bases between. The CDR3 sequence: CASSIQLRGGSPLHF. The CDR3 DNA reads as TGTGCCAGTAGTATACAGCTCAGGGGTGGTTCACCCCTCCACTTT.

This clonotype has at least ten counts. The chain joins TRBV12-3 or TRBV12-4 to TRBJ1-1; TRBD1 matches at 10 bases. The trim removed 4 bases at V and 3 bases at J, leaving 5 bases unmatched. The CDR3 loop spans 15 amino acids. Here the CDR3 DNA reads TGTGCCAGCAGTTGGGGGACAGGGGCGGACACTGAAGCTTTCTTT. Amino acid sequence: CASSWGTGADTEAFF.

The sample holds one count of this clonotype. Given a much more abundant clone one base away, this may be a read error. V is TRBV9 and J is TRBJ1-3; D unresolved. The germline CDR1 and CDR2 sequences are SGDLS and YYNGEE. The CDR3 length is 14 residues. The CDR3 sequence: CASSVETSRNTIYF. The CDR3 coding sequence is TGTGCCAGCAGCGTAGAGACCTCTAGAAACACCATATATTTT. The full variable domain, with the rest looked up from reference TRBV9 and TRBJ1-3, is DSGVTQTPKHLITATGQRVTLRCSPRSGDLSVYWYQQSLDQGLQFLIQYYNGEERAKGNILERFSAQQFPDLHSELNLSSLELGDSALYFCASSVETSRNTIYFGEGSWLTVV.

CDR3 amino acids: CASSYPGYTEAFF. The CDR3 DNA is TGTGCCAGCAGTTATCCAGGGTATACTGAAGCTTTCTTT. The J gene is TRBJ1-1, the V gene TRBV7-9; D may be TRBD1 (5 bases). V was shortened by 6 bases and J by 5 bases, with 13 bases between the two germline ends. The CDR3 covers 13 residues. The germline CDR1 and CDR2 sequences are SEHNR and FQNEAQ (reference sequence).

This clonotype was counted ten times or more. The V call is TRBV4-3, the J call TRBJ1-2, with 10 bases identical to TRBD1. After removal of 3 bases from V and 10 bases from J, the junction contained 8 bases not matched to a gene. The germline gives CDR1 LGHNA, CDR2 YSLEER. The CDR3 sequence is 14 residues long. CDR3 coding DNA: TGCGCCAGCAGCCATGCGGGGGGACAGGGGTTCTACACCTTC. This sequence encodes CASSHAGGQGFYTF.

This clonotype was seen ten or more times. The CDR3 DNA is TGTGCCAGCAGGACTATACAGGGCCTTTCTTACGAGCAGTACTTC. Amino acids: CASRTIQGLSYEQYF. The chain links TRBV6-5 to TRBJ2-7; perhaps TRBD1 as D (6 bases). The CDR3 is 15 residues long. The germline CDR1 and CDR2 sequences are MNHEY and SVGAGI. V was cut by 6 bases and J by 4 bases, with 19 bases left in between.

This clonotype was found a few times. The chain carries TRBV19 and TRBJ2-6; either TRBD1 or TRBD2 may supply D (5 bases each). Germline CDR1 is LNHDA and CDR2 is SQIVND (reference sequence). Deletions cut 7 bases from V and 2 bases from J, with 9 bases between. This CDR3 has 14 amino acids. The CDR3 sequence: CASMRGPGANVLTF. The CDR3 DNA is TGTGCCAGTATGAGGGGCCCTGGGGCCAACGTCCTGACTTTC.

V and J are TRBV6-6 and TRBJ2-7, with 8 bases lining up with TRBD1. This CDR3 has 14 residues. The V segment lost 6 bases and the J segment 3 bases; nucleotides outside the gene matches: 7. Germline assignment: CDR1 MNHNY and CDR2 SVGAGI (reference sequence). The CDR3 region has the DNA TGTGCCAGCAGGCCGGGACAGGACATCTACGAGCAGTACTTC. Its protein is CASRPGQDIYEQYF.

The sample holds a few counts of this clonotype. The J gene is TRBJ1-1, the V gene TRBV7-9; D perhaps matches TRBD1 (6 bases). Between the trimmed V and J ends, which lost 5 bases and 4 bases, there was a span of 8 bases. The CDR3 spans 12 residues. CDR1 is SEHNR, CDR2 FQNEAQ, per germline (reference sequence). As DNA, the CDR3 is TGTGCCAGCAGCAAACAGGGCACTGAAGCTTTCTTT. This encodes CASSKQGTEAFF.

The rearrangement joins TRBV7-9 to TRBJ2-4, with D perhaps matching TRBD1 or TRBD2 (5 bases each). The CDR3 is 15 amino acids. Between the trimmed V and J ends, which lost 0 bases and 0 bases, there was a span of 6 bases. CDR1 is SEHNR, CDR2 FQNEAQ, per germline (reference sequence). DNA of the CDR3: TGTGCCAGCAGCTTAGCGGGGGTAGCCAAAAACATTCAGTACTTC. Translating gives CASSLAGVAKNIQYF.

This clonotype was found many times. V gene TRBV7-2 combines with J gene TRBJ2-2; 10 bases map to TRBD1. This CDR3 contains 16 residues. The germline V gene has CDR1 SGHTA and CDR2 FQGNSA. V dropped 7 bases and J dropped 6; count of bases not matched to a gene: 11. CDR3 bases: TGTGCCAGCACCGGCAGTAGGGGGACAGGGGCCGGGGAGCTGTTTTTT. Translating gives CASTGSRGTGAGELFF.

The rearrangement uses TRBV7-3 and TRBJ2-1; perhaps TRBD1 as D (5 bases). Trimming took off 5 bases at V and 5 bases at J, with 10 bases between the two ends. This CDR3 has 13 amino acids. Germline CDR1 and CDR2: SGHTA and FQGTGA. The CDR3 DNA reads TGTGCCAGCAGCACCCAGACAGACAATGAGCAGTTCTTC. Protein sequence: CASSTQTDNEQFF.

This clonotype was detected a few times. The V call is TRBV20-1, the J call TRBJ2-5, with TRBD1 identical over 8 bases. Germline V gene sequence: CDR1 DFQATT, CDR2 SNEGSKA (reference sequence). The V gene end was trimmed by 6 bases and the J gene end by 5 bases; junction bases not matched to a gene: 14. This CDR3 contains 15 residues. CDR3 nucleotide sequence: TGCAGTGCCAAAGGACAGGGTTGGTTACGGGAGACCCAGTACTTC. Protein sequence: CSAKGQGWLRETQYF.